The TCR beta chain under discussion was sequenced for a study of blood T cell repertoires in COVID-19. Across the whole study: The United States, Italy and Spain provided the acute and convalescent COVID-19 samples. Nucleic acid was either cDNA or gDNA, and it came from T cells, B-cell-depleted T cells, or PBMCs.

Trimming removed 0 bases from V and 10 bases from J, with 16 bases in between. From germline, CDR1 is MGHRA and CDR2 YSYEKL. CDR3 length equals 15 residues. Assay: immunoSEQ multiplex PCR; the TCRdb copy retains only in-frame clones and omits some. The sample shows around 300,000 clones, approximately 90% of them seen only once. This chain joins TRBV4-1 and TRBJ1-5; D gene unclear. The specimen sequenced was peripheral blood. The TCR comes from a woman younger than 45 with COVID-19, enrolled during active disease. This CDR3 is CASSQEGGRVIPQHF. DNA of the CDR3: TGCGCCAGCAGCCAAGAGGGAGGGCGAGTGATTCCCCAGCATTTT.